The clone carrying this T cell receptor (beta chain) was counted ten times or more. What it binds is unknown. MiXCR, run by TCRdb on the PCR reads, gives a single entry per CDR3 protein. Of some 680,000 distinct CDR3 sequences listed, about 25% were seen once; the top ten hold 0.78%. Unmatched junction bases numbered 1, after V lost 0 bases and J lost 5 bases. Per germline, CDR1 SGHTA and CDR2 FQGTGA. There are 14 residues in the CDR3. The data stem from a study of molecular identifiers for immune sequencing clone quantification. Study conclusions and caveats: A single cell's spiked Jurkat TCR RNA was reportedly detectable among approximately 930,000 naive cells.

V gene TRBV7-3 combines with J gene TRBJ2-7; 10 bases are shared with TRBD2. This sequence originates from a human donor in good health. Some libraries in this study had Jurkat cell RNA spiked in. Sequenced input: naive CD8+ T cells from blood, with Jurkat cell RNA spiked in. Noted subset: FACS-sorted CD8+CD4-CCR7+CD45RA+ naive T cells. This chain's CDR3 is CASSLTGTSDEQYF. The CDR3 DNA sequence: TGTGCCAGCAGCTTAACCGGGACTAGCGACGAGCAGTACTTC.